The next 23 T cell receptor beta chains were all read from a single sample in a study of shared clonotypes between healthy human individuals. Terminally differentiated effector memory CD45RA+ cells were left out of the naive CD8 fraction, which was CD45RO-negative and positively selected for CCR7. TCRdb keeps only in-frame clones here, not all; method: immunoSEQ multiplex PCR. Among roughly 2 million clones, approximately 94% were seen once, and the ten largest hold about 1.1%. The sequenced material came from naive CD8+ T cells sorted from blood. The receptors shown here come from a man younger than 30 in good health.

V is TRBV4-1 and J is TRBJ2-7, with D perhaps TRBD1 (5 bases). V lost 4 bases to trimming and J lost 3 bases, with 10 bases between them. This CDR3 region has 13 residues. Per germline, CDR1 MGHRA and CDR2 YSYEKL. DNA of the CDR3: TGCGCCAGCAGCCCCCCAGGGAACTACGAGCAGTACTTC. Its protein product is CASSPPGNYEQYF.

The chain is built from TRBV6-4 and TRBJ2-1; 8 bases agree with TRBD1. Looked up from germline, CDR1 is MRHNA and CDR2 is SNTAGT. The CDR3 runs to 14 residues. V lost 0 bases to trimming and J lost 7 bases; unmatched junction nucleotides: 2. CDR3 region: CASSDSTGANEQFF. For the CDR3, the DNA is TGTGCCAGCAGTGACTCGACAGGGGCAAATGAGCAGTTCTTC.

The rearrangement uses TRBV27 and TRBJ1-2; 10 nucleotides match TRBD1. Germline V gene lookup returns CDR1 MNHEY and CDR2 SMNVEV (reference sequence). The junction had 4 bases not matched to a gene; V was cut back by 0 bases and J by 3 bases. The CDR3 consists of 16 residues. CDR3 DNA sequence: TGTGCCAGCAGTTTATCGACTGGGACAGGGGACTATGGCTACACCTTC. Protein sequence: CASSLSTGTGDYGYTF.

A remark on this clone: The identical CDR3 is also encoded by other nucleotide sequences in the sample. The rearrangement joins TRBV27 to TRBJ1-1; 7 bases are a match to TRBD1. With 3 bases clipped from V and 1 base from J, the junction kept 5 bases outside the gene matches. The CDR3 consists of 15 residues. Germline CDR1 is MNHEY and CDR2 is SMNVEV (reference sequence). The CDR3 region is CASSLQQGPNTEAFF. In DNA, the CDR3 is TGTGCCAGCAGTTTGCAACAGGGGCCGAACACTGAAGCTTTCTTT.

In this sample, this clone turned up once. The rearrangement uses TRBV6-5 and TRBJ2-7; the D gene is possibly TRBD2 (5 bases). This CDR3 is 14 amino acids long. Trimming shortened V by 2 bases and J by 3 bases, and 11 bases separated the two germline ends. Per the germline V gene, CDR1 is MNHEY and CDR2 is SVGAGI. Here the CDR3 reads CASSYTRSLYEQYF. The CDR3 bases are TGTGCCAGCAGTTACACTAGGTCCCTCTACGAGCAGTACTTC.

This clone was observed a single time. The V call is TRBV27, the J call TRBJ2-1, with TRBD2 identical over 9 bases. Per the germline V gene, CDR1 is MNHEY and CDR2 is SMNVEV (reference sequence). V lost 6 bases, J lost 9 bases, and 9 bases stayed unmatched. The CDR3 is made up of 14 amino acids. CDR3 amino acids: CASRLAGAPGEQFF. CDR3 coding DNA: TGTGCCAGCAGATTAGCGGGAGCTCCGGGTGAGCAGTTCTTC.

The rearrangement uses TRBV30 and TRBJ2-7, with 12 bases matching TRBD1. Germline CDR1 and CDR2: GTSNPN and SVGIG (reference sequence). J lost 6 bases, V lost 8 bases, and 8 bases had no gene match. This CDR3 has 13 residues. CDR3 protein: CARDGDRGREQYF. In nucleotides, the CDR3 is TGTGCCAGGGATGGGGACAGGGGGCGCGAGCAGTACTTC.

This clone was seen a handful of times. The chain employs TRBV4-1 and TRBJ1-2; no clear D gene. This CDR3 region has 13 residues. The germline gives CDR1 MGHRA, CDR2 YSYEKL. The V gene lost 0 bases and the J gene lost 5 bases, with 7 bases spanning the gap. The DNA for the CDR3 is TGCGCCAGCAGCCAAGATTGGGTATATGGCTACACCTTC. Translating it yields CASSQDWVYGYTF.

J is TRBJ1-1 and V is TRBV7-9; no definite D call. Germline-derived CDR1 and CDR2 are SEHNR and FQNEAQ (reference sequence). The V gene lost 5 bases and the J gene lost 11 bases, with 18 bases spanning the gap. The CDR3 runs 13 residues. The chain's CDR3 is CASSQTAMPAAFF. In DNA, the CDR3 is TGTGCCAGCAGCCAAACCGCTATGCCGGCCGCTTTCTTT.

This clone is a singleton in its sample. The V call is TRBV10-2, the J call TRBJ1-1; D may be TRBD1 (5 bases). The CDR3 is 15 residues long. Trimming took off 0 bases at V and 6 bases at J, with 14 bases between the two ends. Germline V gene data show CDR1 as WSHSY and CDR2 as SAAADI. CDR3 sequence: CASSESMGLGAEAFF. The CDR3 DNA follows: TGCGCCAGCAGTGAGTCTATGGGGCTTGGAGCTGAAGCTTTCTTT.

J is TRBJ2-7 and V is TRBV19; D may be TRBD2 (5 bases). The length of the CDR3 is 14 residues. Germline CDR1 LNHDA, CDR2 SQIVND (reference sequence). V was pared by 2 bases and J by 3 bases, with 11 bases between. DNA for the CDR3: TGTGCCAGTAGTATATCGGGGTGGGACTACGAGCAGTACTTC. This codes for CASSISGWDYEQYF.

The rearrangement joins TRBV4-1 to TRBJ1-2; D unclear. The ends were cut back, 5 bases at V and 3 bases at J, with 16 bases in the middle. The CDR3 is 15 amino acids. The germline CDR1 and CDR2 sequences are MGHRA and YSYEKL. CDR3 sequence reads: CASSTRRNNDYGYTF. DNA for the CDR3: TGCGCCAGCAGCACGCGACGGAACAACGACTATGGCTACACCTTC.

This clone was detected only once. The chain joins TRBV5-8 to TRBJ1-1; no clear D gene. The CDR3 covers 14 residues. V lost 1 base, J lost 2 bases, and 9 bases lay in between. The germline V gene encodes CDR1 SGHTS and CDR2 YDEGEE. The CDR3 DNA follows: TGTGCCAGCAGCTTGTATGGGGTAAACACTGAAGCTTTCTTT. Translation: CASSLYGVNTEAFF.

This rearrangement joins TRBV27 to TRBJ2-7; TRBD2 might be the D (6 bases). The V end was cut by 7 bases, the J end by 2 bases, with 18 bases between. The CDR3 is 15 residues long. Germline CDR1 reads MNHEY; CDR2 reads SMNVEV (reference sequence). In nucleotides, the CDR3 is TGTGCCAGCACCCCGGTGGGCGGGAACCCCTACGAGCAGTACTTC. Encoded protein: CASTPVGGNPYEQYF.

Notes on this clone: Other DNA sequences in this specimen translate into the identical CDR3. The chain employs TRBV5-4 and TRBJ2-7; a weak D match, TRBD2 (6 bases). The CDR3 totals 14 residues. Germline CDR1 reads SGHNT; CDR2 reads YYREEE (reference sequence). The V end was cut by 0 bases, the J end by 0 bases, with 7 bases between. The CDR3 loop reads CASSLGGLSYEQYF. As DNA, the CDR3 is TGTGCCAGCAGCTTGGGGGGACTCTCCTACGAGCAGTACTTC.

This clone occurred once. The chain combines TRBV6-5 with TRBJ2-5, with TRBD2 matching 7 bases. The trim removed 0 bases at V and 5 bases at J, leaving 6 bases unmatched. Germline CDR1 MNHEY, CDR2 SVGAGI. This CDR3 comprises 15 residues. The CDR3 DNA follows: TGTGCCAGCAGTTACTCGATCGGGGGGAAGGAGACCCAGTACTTC. Protein sequence: CASSYSIGGKETQYF.

The rearrangement uses TRBV13 and TRBJ2-5, with unresolved D. This CDR3 has 12 amino acids. The germline V gene encodes CDR1 PRHDT and CDR2 FYEKMQ (reference sequence). V dropped 9 bases and J dropped 6 bases, with 14 bases sitting between them. As DNA, the CDR3 is TGTGCCAGACCATTGACCGGGCAGACCCAGTACTTC. Protein product: CARPLTGQTQYF. The variable domain in full, completed from reference TRBV13 and TRBJ2-5, reads AAGVIQSPRHLIKEKRETATLKCYPIPRHDTVYWYQQGPGQDPQFLISFYEKMQSDKGSIPDRFSAQQFSDYHSELNMSSLELGDSALYFCARPLTGQTQYFGPGTRLLVL.

V and J are TRBV27 and TRBJ1-6; the match to TRBD1 covers 7 bases. Germline V gives CDR1 MNHEY, CDR2 SMNVEV (reference sequence). The CDR3 extends over 16 amino acids. With V trimmed by 3 bases and J by 5 bases, 7 bases remained unmatched. CDR3 in amino acids: CASSLEPGQNNSPLHF. The CDR3 DNA reads TGTGCCAGCAGTTTGGAGCCGGGACAGAATAATTCACCCCTCCACTTT.

The V call is TRBV4-3, the J call TRBJ2-4, with 9 bases matching TRBD2. V gave up 0 bases and J gave up 1 base; unmatched junction bases: 4. This CDR3 spans 17 amino acids. The germline V gene has CDR1 LGHNA and CDR2 YSLEER. CDR3 loop: CASSQEGGRGAKNIQYF. CDR3 nucleotides: TGCGCCAGCAGCCAAGAAGGCGGGAGGGGGGCCAAAAACATTCAGTACTTC.

The chain couples TRBV7-9 to TRBJ2-7; 11 nucleotides align to TRBD1. The V gene's germline CDR1 is SEHNR and CDR2 FQNEAQ (reference sequence). The CDR3 contains 14 residues. The V and J ends lost 5 bases and 5 bases, in that order; junction bases with no gene match: 5. CDR3 sequence: CASSAGQGADEQYF. CDR3 DNA sequence: TGTGCCAGCAGCGCAGGACAGGGGGCCGACGAGCAGTACTTC.

This clone was recorded a few times. The chain has TRBV2 and TRBJ2-2, with unresolved D. Germline loops: CDR1 SNHLY, CDR2 FYNNEI. The CDR3 covers 11 residues. V was cut by 5 bases and J by 9 bases, with 7 bases left in between. CDR3 sequence reads: CASSSDRELFF. The CDR3 nucleotides are TGTGCCAGCAGTTCCGACCGGGAGCTGTTTTTT.

The J gene is TRBJ1-1, the V gene TRBV25-1, with a tentative D call TRBD1 (6 bases). The V end lost 5 bases, the J end lost 4 bases, and 17 bases lay between the germline ends. CDR3 size: 15 residues. The germline V gene has CDR1 MGHDK and CDR2 SYGVNS. DNA for the CDR3: TGTGCCAGCAGTCCCCCGGACAGCGAACTCACTGAAGCTTTCTTT. As protein: CASSPPDSELTEAFF.

V and J are TRBV5-5 and TRBJ2-3; the D gene could be TRBD1 or TRBD2 (5 bases each). Germline values: CDR1 SGHKS, CDR2 YYEKEE (reference sequence). This CDR3 is built from 14 residues. The germline V and J ends were trimmed by 2 bases and 4 bases, with 11 bases remaining between them. Here the CDR3 DNA reads TGTGCCAGCAGCTTTGAGGGGAGCGCAGATACGCAGTATTTT. Translated: CASSFEGSADTQYF.